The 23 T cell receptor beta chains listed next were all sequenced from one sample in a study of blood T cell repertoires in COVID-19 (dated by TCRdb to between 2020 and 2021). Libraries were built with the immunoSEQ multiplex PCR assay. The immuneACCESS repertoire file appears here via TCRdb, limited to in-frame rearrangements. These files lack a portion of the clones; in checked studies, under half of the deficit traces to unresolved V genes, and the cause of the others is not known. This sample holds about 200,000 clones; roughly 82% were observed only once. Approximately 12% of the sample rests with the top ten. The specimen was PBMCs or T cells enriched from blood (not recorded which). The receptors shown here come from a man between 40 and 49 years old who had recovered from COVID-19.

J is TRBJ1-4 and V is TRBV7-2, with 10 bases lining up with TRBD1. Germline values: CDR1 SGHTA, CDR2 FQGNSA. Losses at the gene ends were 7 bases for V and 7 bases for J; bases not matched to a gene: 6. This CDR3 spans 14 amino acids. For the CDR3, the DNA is TGTGCCAGCACCTTGGGACAGGGGACTGAAAAACTGTTTTTT. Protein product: CASTLGQGTEKLFF. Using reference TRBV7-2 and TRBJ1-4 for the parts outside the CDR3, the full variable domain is GAGVSQSPSNKVTEKGKDVELRCDPISGHTALYWYRQSLGQGLEFLIYFQGNSAPDKSGLPSDRFSAERTGGSVSTLTIQRTQQEDSAVYLCASTLGQGTEKLFFGSGTQLSVL.

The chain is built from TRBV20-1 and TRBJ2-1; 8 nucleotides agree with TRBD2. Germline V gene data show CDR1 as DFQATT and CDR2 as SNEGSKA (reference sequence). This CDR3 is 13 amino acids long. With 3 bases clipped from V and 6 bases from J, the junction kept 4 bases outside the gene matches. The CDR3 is CSASRLAGNEQFF. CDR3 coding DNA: TGCAGTGCTAGTAGGCTAGCGGGCAATGAGCAGTTCTTC.

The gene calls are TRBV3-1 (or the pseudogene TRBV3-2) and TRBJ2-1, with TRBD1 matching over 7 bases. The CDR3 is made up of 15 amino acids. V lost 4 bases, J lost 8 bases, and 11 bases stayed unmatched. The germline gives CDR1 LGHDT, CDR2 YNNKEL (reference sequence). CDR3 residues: CASSLYRGGTDEQFF. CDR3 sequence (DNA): TGTGCCAGCAGCCTATACAGGGGCGGTACGGATGAGCAGTTCTTC.

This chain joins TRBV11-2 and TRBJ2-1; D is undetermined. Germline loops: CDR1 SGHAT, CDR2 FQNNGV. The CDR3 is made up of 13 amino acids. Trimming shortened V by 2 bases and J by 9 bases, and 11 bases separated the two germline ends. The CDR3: CASSLISSGEQFF. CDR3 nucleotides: TGTGCCAGCAGCTTAATAAGCTCCGGTGAGCAGTTCTTC.

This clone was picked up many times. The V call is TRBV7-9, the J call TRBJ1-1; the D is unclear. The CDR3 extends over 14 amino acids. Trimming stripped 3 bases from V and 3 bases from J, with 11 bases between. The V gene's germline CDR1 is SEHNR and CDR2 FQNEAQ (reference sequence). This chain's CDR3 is CASSFQAQDTEAFF. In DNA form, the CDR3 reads TGTGCCAGCAGCTTTCAGGCCCAGGACACTGAAGCTTTCTTT.

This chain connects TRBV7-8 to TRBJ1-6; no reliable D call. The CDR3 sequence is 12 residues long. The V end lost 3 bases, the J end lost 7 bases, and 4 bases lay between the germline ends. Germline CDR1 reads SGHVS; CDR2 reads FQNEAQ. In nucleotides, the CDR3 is TGTGCCAGCAGCTTTTCGAATTCACCCCTCCACTTT. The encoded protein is CASSFSNSPLHF.

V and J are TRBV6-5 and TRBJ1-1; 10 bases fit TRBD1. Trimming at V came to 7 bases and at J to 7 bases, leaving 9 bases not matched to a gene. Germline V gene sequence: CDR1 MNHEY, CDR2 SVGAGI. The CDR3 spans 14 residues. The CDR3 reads CASTEPRTGGEAFF. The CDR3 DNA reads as TGTGCCAGCACCGAACCAAGGACAGGGGGTGAAGCTTTCTTT.

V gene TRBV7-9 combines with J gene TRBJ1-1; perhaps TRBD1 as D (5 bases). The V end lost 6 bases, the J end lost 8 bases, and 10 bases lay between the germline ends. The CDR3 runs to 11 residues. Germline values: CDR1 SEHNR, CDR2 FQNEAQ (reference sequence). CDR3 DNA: TGTGCCAGCAGTCTCTACAGGGAAGCTTTCTTT. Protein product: CASSLYREAFF.

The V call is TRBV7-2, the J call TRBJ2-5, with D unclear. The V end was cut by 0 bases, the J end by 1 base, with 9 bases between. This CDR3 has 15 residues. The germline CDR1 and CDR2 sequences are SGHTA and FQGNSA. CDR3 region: CASSLAWAAQETQYF. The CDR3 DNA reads TGTGCCAGCAGCTTAGCATGGGCAGCCCAAGAGACCCAGTACTTC.

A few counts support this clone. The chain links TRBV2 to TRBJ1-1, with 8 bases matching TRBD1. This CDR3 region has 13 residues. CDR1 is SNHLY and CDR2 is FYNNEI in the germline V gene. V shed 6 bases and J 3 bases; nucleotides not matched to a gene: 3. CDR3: CASRDREDTEAFF. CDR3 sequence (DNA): TGTGCCAGCAGGGACAGGGAGGACACTGAAGCTTTCTTT.

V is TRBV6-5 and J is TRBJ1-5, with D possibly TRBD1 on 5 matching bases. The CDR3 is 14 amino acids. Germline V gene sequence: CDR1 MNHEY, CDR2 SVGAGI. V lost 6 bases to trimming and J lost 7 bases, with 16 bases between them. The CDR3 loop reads CASSLLGVGQPQHF. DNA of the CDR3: TGTGCCAGCAGCCTCCTAGGGGTCGGCCAGCCCCAGCATTTT.

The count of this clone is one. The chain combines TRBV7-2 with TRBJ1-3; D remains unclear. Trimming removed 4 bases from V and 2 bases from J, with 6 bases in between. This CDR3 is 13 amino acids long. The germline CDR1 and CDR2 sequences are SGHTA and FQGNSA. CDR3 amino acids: CASSSQTGNTIYF. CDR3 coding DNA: TGTGCCAGCAGCTCCCAGACTGGAAACACCATATATTTT. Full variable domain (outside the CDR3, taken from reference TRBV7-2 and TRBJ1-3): GAGVSQSPSNKVTEKGKDVELRCDPISGHTALYWYRQSLGQGLEFLIYFQGNSAPDKSGLPSDRFSAERTGGSVSTLTIQRTQQEDSAVYLCASSSQTGNTIYFGEGSWLTVV.

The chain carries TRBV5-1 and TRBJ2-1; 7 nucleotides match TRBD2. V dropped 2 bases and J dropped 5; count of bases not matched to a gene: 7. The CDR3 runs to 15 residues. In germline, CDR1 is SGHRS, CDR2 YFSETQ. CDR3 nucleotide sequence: TGCGCCAGCAGCTTATCAGGGCGGGGGAACAATGAGCAGTTCTTC. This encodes CASSLSGRGNNEQFF.

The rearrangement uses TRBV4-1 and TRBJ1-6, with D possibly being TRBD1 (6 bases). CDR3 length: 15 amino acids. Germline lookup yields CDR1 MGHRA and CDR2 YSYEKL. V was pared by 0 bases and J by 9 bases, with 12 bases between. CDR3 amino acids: CASSQERQGISPLHF. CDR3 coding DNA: TGCGCCAGCAGCCAAGAAAGGCAGGGGATTTCACCCCTCCACTTT.

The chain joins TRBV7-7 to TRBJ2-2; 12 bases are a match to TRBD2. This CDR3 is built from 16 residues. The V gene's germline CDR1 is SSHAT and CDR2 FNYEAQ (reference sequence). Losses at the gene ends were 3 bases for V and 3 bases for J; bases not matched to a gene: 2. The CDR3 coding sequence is TGTGCCAGCAGCTTGCTAGCGGGAGGGGACACCGGGGAGCTGTTTTTT. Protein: CASSLLAGGDTGELFF.

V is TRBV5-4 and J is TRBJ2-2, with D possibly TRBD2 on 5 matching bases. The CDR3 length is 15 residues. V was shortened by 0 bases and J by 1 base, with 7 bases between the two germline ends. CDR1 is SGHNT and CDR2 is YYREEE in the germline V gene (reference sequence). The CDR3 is CASSLDRENTGELFF. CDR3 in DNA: TGTGCCAGCAGCTTGGACCGGGAGAACACCGGGGAGCTGTTTTTT.

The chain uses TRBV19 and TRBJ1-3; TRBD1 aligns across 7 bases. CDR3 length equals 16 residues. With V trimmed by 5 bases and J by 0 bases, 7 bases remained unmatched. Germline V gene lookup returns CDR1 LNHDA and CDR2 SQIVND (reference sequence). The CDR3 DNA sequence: TGTGCCAGTAGTCCATGGACAGGTATCTCTGGAAACACCATATATTTT. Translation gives CASSPWTGISGNTIYF.

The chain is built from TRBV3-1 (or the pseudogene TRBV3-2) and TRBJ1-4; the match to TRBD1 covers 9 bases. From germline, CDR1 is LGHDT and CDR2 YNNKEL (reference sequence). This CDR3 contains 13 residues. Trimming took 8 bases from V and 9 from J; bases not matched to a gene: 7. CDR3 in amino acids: CASLGQGKKKLFF. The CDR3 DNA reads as TGTGCCAGCTTGGGACAGGGAAAGAAAAAACTGTTTTTT.

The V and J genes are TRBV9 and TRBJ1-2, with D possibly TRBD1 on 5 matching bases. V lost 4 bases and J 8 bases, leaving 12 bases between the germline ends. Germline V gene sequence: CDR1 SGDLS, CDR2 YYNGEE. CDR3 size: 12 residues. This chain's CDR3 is CASSPDSYGYTF. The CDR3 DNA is TGTGCCAGCAGCCCTGACAGCTACGGCTACACCTTC.

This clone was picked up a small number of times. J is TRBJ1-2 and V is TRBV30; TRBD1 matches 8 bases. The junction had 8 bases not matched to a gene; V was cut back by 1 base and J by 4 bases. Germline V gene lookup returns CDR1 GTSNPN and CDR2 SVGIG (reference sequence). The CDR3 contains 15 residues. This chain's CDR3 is CAWSGGTGASYGYTF. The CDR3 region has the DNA TGTGCCTGGAGTGGGGGGACAGGTGCCTCCTATGGCTACACCTTC. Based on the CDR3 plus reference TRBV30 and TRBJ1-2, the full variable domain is SQTIHQWPATLVQPVGSPLSLECTVEGTSNPNLYWYRQAAGRGLQLLFYSVGIGQISSEVPQNLSASRPQDRQFILSSKKLLLSDSGFYLCAWSGGTGASYGYTFGSGTRLTVV.

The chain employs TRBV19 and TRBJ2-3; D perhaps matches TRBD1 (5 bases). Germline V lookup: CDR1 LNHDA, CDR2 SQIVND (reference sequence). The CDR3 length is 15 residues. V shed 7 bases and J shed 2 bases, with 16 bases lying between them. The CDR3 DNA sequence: TGTGCCAGTAACCGGCAGGGATCTACCACAGATACGCAGTATTTT. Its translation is CASNRQGSTTDTQYF.

Written as DNA, the CDR3 is TGCGCCAGCAGCTTGGGGCAGACAAACAATGAGCAGTTCTTC. This encodes CASSLGQTNNEQFF. V and J are TRBV5-1 and TRBJ2-1; no clear D gene. Per germline, CDR1 SGHRS and CDR2 YFSETQ. V lost 0 bases, J lost 5 bases, and 9 bases lay in between. The CDR3 sequence is 14 residues long.

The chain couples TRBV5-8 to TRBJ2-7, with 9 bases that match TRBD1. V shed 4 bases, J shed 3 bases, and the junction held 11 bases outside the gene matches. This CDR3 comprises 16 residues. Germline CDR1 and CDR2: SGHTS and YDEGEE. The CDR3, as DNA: TGTGCCAGCAGCCTGAGGGTGACAGGGGGTGTCTACGAGCAGTACTTC. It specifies CASSLRVTGGVYEQYF.